This T cell receptor (beta chain) was captured in a study of Tregs in tolerant kidney transplant recipients. Study results and limitations: Biological reproducibility was not directly addressed, but technical replication error appeared minimal.

CDR1 is SGDLS, CDR2 YYNGEE, per germline. The CDR3 length is 16 residues. Trimming stripped 2 bases from V and 6 bases from J, with 15 bases between. In the case of this clone: What it binds is not known.

Repertoires were generated with immunoSEQ multiplex PCR, while TCRdb's copy carries only in-frame clones and drops some. This sample has about 31,000 clones, with 70% to 85% found just once. This TCR came from a human donor in good health. The gene calls are TRBV9 and TRBJ1-6; no clear D gene. Sequencing was performed on Tregs from blood cultured with allogeneic cells. CDR3 DNA: TGTGCCAGCAGCGTCGCCCCGGGGTGGGTTAATTCACCCCTCCACTTT. Amino acid sequence: CASSVAPGWVNSPLHF.